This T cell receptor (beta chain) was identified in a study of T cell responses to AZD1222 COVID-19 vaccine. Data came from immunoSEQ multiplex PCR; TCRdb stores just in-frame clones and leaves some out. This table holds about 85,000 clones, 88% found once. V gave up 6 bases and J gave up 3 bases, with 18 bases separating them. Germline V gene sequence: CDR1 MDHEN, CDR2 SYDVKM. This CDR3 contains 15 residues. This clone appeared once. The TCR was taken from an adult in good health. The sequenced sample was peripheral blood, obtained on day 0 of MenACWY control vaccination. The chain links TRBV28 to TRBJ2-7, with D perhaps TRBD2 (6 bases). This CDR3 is CASSPKMTRDYEQYF. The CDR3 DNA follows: TGTGCCAGCAGCCCTAAAATGACTAGGGACTACGAGCAGTACTTC.